The clone carrying this TCR beta chain was seen only once. Its antigen is as yet unknown. Only in-frame clones appear in the TCRdb table, and some are missing; sequencing was by immunoSEQ multiplex PCR. The sample shows some 130,000 clones, roughly nine tenths of them seen only once. The record originates from a study of T cell responses to AZD1222 COVID-19 vaccine. On the study more broadly: Researchers grouped second doses given at about 4 or about 12 weeks into one pool. Study-level findings and limits: Seropositive AZD1222 recipients at baseline numbered only 5 or 6. At 160-218 and 743-854, vaccine-associated CD4 TCRs were dominant, and they spanned spike.

The material sequenced was peripheral blood, taken on day 0 of AZD1222 vaccination. This TCR was recovered from an adult in good health.

In nucleotides, the CDR3 is TGTGCCTGGAGTAAAGGCCTGGGTGAAGCTTTCTTT. Translated, it gives CAWSKGLGEAFF. The V and J genes are TRBV30 and TRBJ1-1; D is ambiguous. Deletions cut 2 bases from V and 7 bases from J, with 11 bases between. Germline CDR1 GTSNPN, CDR2 SVGIG (reference sequence). The CDR3 runs 12 residues.